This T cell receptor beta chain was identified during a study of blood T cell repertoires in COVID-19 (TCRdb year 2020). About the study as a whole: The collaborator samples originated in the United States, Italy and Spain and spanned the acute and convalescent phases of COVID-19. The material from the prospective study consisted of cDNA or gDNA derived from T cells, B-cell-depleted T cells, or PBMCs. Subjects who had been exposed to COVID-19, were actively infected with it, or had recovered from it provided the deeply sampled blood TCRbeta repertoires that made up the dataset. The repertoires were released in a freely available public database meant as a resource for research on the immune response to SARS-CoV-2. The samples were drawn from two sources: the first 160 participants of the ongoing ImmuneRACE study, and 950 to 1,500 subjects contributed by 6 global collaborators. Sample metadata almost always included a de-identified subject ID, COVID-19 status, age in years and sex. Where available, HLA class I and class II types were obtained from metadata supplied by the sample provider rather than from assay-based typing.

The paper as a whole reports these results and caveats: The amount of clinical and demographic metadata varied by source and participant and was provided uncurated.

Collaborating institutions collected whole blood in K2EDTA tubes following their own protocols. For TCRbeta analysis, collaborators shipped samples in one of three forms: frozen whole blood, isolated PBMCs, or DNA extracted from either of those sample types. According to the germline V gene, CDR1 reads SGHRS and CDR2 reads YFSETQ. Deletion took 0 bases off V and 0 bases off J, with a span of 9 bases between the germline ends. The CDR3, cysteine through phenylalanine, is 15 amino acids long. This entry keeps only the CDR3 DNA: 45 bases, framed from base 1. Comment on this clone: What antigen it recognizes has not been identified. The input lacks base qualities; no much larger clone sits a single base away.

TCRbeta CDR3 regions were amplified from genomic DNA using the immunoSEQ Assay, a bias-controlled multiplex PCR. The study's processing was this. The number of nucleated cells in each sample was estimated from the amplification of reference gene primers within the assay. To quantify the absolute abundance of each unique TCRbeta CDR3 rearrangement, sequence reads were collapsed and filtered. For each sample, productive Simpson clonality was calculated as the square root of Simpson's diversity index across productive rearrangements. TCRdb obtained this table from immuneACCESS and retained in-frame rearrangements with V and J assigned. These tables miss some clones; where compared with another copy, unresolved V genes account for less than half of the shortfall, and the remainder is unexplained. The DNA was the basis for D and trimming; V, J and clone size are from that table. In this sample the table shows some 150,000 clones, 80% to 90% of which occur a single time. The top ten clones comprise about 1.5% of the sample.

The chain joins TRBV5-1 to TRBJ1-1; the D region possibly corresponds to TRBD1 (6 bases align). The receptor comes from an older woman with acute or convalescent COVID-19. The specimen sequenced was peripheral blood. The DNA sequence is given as TGCGCCAGCAGCTTGGGGGACACCCTGAACACTGAAGCTTTCTTT. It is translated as CASSLGDTLNTEAFF.